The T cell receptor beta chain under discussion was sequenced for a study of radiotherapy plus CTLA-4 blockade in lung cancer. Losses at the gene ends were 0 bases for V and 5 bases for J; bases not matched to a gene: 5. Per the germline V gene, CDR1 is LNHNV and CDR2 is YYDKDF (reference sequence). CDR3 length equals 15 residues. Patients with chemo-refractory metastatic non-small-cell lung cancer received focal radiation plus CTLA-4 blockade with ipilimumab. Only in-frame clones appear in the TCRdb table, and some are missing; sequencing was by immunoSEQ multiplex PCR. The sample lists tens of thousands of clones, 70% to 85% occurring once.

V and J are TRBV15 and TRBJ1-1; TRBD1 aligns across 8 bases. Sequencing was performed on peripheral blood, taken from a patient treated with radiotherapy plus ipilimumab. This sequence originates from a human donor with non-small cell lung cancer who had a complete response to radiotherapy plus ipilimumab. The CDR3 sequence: CATSRDPTGATEAFF. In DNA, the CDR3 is TGTGCCACCAGCAGAGACCCGACAGGGGCAACTGAAGCTTTCTTT.